This TCR beta chain was recorded in a study of Ad26.COV2.S vaccination and SARS-CoV-2 variants. Study results and limitations: Overall T cell responses may have been underestimated by the analyses of TCR breadth and depth.

Treatment indicated: around 19 received Ad26.COV2.S at low or high dose, single or two shots; about 5 received placebo; per-sample allocation not given. The samples date from day 63 after the first vaccine or placebo injection. V was shortened by 7 bases and J by 2 bases, with 6 bases between the two germline ends. The germline gives CDR1 SQVTM, CDR2 ANQGSEA. This CDR3 is 10 amino acids long. As for this clone: Its specificity is unknown.

TCRdb's copy holds only in-frame clones and misses some; the assay was immunoSEQ multiplex PCR. Of roughly 510,000 clones in the sample, roughly 87% were seen once. The gene calls are TRBV29-1 and TRBJ2-7, with D uncertain. Specimen: peripheral blood, collected in a trial of Ad26.COV2.S vaccine versus placebo. The TCR sequence derives from a person between 18 and 59 years old who received the Ad26.COV2.S COVID-19 vaccine or a placebo. CDR3 nucleotides: TGCAGCGCTATGACCTACGAGCAGTACTTC. As protein: CSAMTYEQYF.